Each of the 20 T cell receptor beta chains below was sequenced from the same sample in a study of blood T cells in healthy people across ages. Together with a sample-barcoded 5' primer, a J-beta primer mix was included in a second PCR lasting roughly 6 to 12 cycles. MiXCR, applied by TCRdb to the 5' RACE reads, yields one record per CDR3 protein. The sample shows 800,000 to 1,000,000 distinct CDR3 sequences, approximately 49% of them seen only once. Material for sequencing was blood. Source of these receptors: a man aged 25-40 years in good health.

Many counts were recorded for this clonotype. Germline and junction disagree at one end, which may indicate a read error. The V and J genes are TRBV7-7 and TRBJ2-2, with 7 positions matching TRBD2. Germline CDR1 SSHAT, CDR2 FNYEAQ (reference sequence). The CDR3 loop spans 12 amino acids. The CDR3 DNA reads as TGTGCTAGCGGGCAGAACCCCGGGGAGCTGTTTTTT. Amino acids: CASGQNPGELFF.

The chain has TRBV20-1 and TRBJ1-1; D remains ambiguous. CDR3 length: 14 residues. The germline CDR1 and CDR2 sequences are DFQATT and SNEGSKA (reference sequence). V was cut by 0 bases and J by 2 bases, with 10 bases left in between. This chain's CDR3 is CSARDRTVNTEAFF. For the CDR3, the DNA is TGCAGTGCTAGAGATCGGACCGTCAACACTGAAGCTTTCTTT.

V usage is TRBV2 and J usage is TRBJ2-1; 8 nucleotides line up with TRBD2. The CDR3 spans 15 residues. Germline CDR1 SNHLY, CDR2 FYNNEI. V gave up 3 bases and J gave up 5 bases; unmatched junction bases: 6. The CDR3, as DNA: TGTGCCAGCAGTGAGCGGAGCGGGGGTCACAATGAGCAGTTCTTC. Encoded protein: CASSERSGGHNEQFF.

This rearrangement joins TRBV3-1 to TRBJ1-6, with unresolved D. V lost 0 bases to trimming and J lost 6 bases, with 12 bases between them. CDR1 is LGHDT, CDR2 YNNKEL, per germline (reference sequence). The CDR3 has 16 residues. The CDR3 is CASSQDVGSPNSPLHF. CDR3 bases: TGTGCCAGCAGCCAAGATGTGGGGTCCCCTAATTCACCCCTCCACTTT.

The chain carries TRBV2 and TRBJ2-6; 8 bases fit TRBD1. V was clipped by 7 bases and J by 0 bases; unmatched bases: 5. The CDR3 consists of 16 residues. The germline V gene encodes CDR1 SNHLY and CDR2 FYNNEI. CDR3 sequence reads: CASTTDRASGANVLTF. CDR3 DNA: TGTGCCAGCACGACGGACAGGGCCTCTGGGGCCAACGTCCTGACTTTC.

The rearrangement uses TRBV2 and TRBJ2-3, with 8 bases fitting TRBD2. Germline CDR1 and CDR2: SNHLY and FYNNEI. This CDR3 has 15 residues. The J segment lost 4 bases and the V segment lost 3 bases, leaving 6 bases of the junction unmatched. Here the CDR3 reads CASSEPGGAADTQYF. The CDR3 region has the DNA TGTGCCAGCAGTGAGCCCGGGGGGGCCGCAGATACGCAGTATTTT. Complete variable domain (other parts from reference TRBV2 and TRBJ2-3): EPEVTQTPSHQVTQMGQEVILRCVPISNHLYFYWYRQILGQKVEFLVSFYNNEISEKSEIFDDQFSVERPDGSNFTLKIRSTKLEDSAMYFCASSEPGGAADTQYFGPGTRLTVL.

A remark on this clonotype: One end of the junction fails to match germline, which may point to a read error. The gene calls are TRBV6-2 or TRBV6-3 and TRBJ2-7, with 8 bases that match TRBD2. Germline CDR1 and CDR2: MNHEY and SVGEGT. This CDR3 region has 15 residues. The chain's CDR3 is CASSPGQAGAYKQYF. As DNA, the CDR3 is TGTGCCAGCAGTCCCGGTCAAGCGGGGGCCTACAAGCAGTACTTC.

On this clonotype itself: A much more abundant neighbour one base away suggests this may be a read error. The chain links TRBV2 to TRBJ2-5; a possible D gene is TRBD1 (6 bases). TRBJ2-7 explains the end of the DNA better; the J call may be wrong. There are 16 residues in the CDR3. The V gene's germline CDR1 is SNHLY and CDR2 FYNNEI. The CDR3 loop is CASSEIQGHHPYEQYF. Here the CDR3 DNA reads TGTGCCAGCAGTGAGATTCAGGGACACCACCCCTACGAGCAGTACTTC.

At least ten counts were recorded for this clonotype. This chain links TRBV4-2 with TRBJ2-3; 15 bases are a match to TRBD2. J lost 3 bases, V lost 3 bases, and 7 bases had no gene match. Germline V gene sequence: CDR1 LGHNA, CDR2 YNFKEQ. The CDR3 runs to 18 residues. The CDR3 bases are TGTGCCAGCAGCCACGGACTAGCGGGGGGGCCGGGGACAGATACGCAGTATTTT. Protein sequence: CASSHGLAGGPGTDTQYF.

This clonotype was found a few times. The V gene is TRBV5-4, the J gene TRBJ2-3; TRBD2 agrees at 8 bases. The ends lost 4 bases at V and 1 base at J; junction bases unmatched: 5. Looked up from germline, CDR1 is SGHNT and CDR2 is YYREEE (reference sequence). This CDR3 is built from 15 residues. In DNA, the CDR3 is TGTGCCAGCAGCCCGGATAGCGGGGGCACAGATACGCAGTATTTT. This sequence encodes CASSPDSGGTDTQYF.

The chain has TRBV4-2 and TRBJ2-3; 14 bases are a match to TRBD2. V lost 4 bases and J lost 5; bases outside the gene matches: 8. The CDR3 extends over 17 amino acids. Germline lookup yields CDR1 LGHNA and CDR2 YNFKEQ. The CDR3 DNA is TGTGCCAGCAGCCCGACTAGCGGGGGGGCACCCGTAGATACGCAGTATTTT. It translates to CASSPTSGGAPVDTQYF.

Ten or more counts support this clonotype. This chain links TRBV3-1 with TRBJ2-7; D gene ambiguous. The CDR3 has 11 amino acids. V lost 5 bases and J 2 bases, leaving 4 bases between the germline ends. Germline-derived CDR1 and CDR2 are LGHDT and YNNKEL (reference sequence). The CDR3 sequence is CASSGPYEQYF. The CDR3 DNA is TGTGCCAGCAGCGGGCCCTACGAGCAGTACTTC.

The chain recombines TRBV6-2 or TRBV6-3 with TRBJ1-2; tentative D call: TRBD1 (6 bases). CDR3 length: 16 amino acids. V lost 5 bases and J lost 1, with 17 bases in between. Germline-derived CDR1 and CDR2 are MNHEY and SVGEGT. In DNA form, the CDR3 reads TGTGCCAGCAGTGACCGAGGACAGAGAAATAACTATGGCTACACCTTC. Translating gives CASSDRGQRNNYGYTF.

In this sample, this clonotype turned up a few times. This rearrangement joins TRBV9 to TRBJ2-1, with D possibly TRBD1 on 6 matching bases. V was clipped by 0 bases and J by 6 bases, with 13 bases between them. Per the germline V gene, CDR1 is SGDLS and CDR2 is YYNGEE. The CDR3 spans 15 residues. The CDR3 is CASSVADPGANEQFF. In DNA form, the CDR3 reads TGTGCCAGCAGCGTAGCGGATCCAGGGGCCAATGAGCAGTTCTTC.

There are a few counts of this clonotype. The chain has TRBV7-2 and TRBJ2-3; TRBD2 agrees at 13 bases. Germline CDR1 and CDR2: SGHTA and FQGNSA. Trimming at V came to 6 bases and at J to 6 bases, leaving 6 bases not matched to a gene. There are 15 residues in the CDR3. Here the CDR3 reads CASRPGLAGPDTQYF. The CDR3, as DNA: TGTGCCAGCAGACCGGGACTAGCGGGGCCCGATACGCAGTATTTT.

The chain links TRBV5-5 to TRBJ2-7, with 7 positions matching TRBD1. The V and J ends lost 7 bases and 10 bases, in that order; junction bases with no gene match: 11. Germline CDR1 is SGHKS and CDR2 is YYEKEE (reference sequence). The CDR3 contains 12 residues. The CDR3 here is CASRLSTGEQYF. CDR3 bases: TGTGCCAGCCGCCTATCAACAGGGGAACAGTACTTC.

The V gene is TRBV6-2 or TRBV6-3, the J gene TRBJ1-1, with a possible D match to TRBD1 (6 bases). Trimming left V 8 bases short and J 4 bases short, with 17 bases between. The CDR3 is made up of 14 amino acids. Germline CDR1 reads MNHEY; CDR2 reads SVGEGT. Here the CDR3 DNA reads TGTGCCAGCCAAAGGTGGGGGGCATCCACTGAAGCTTTCTTT. Translated: CASQRWGASTEAFF.

The chain links TRBV24-1 to TRBJ2-3; D gene unclear. Per germline, CDR1 KGHDR and CDR2 SFDVKD. V dropped 4 bases and J dropped 2 bases, with 12 bases sitting between them. CDR3 length: 15 residues. CDR3 sequence: CATSDPVGPTDTQYF. The CDR3 region has the DNA TGTGCCACCAGTGACCCGGTAGGTCCCACAGATACGCAGTATTTT.

The rearrangement uses TRBV6-5 and TRBJ2-1, with D unresolved. With the DNA end fitting TRBJ2-7 better, the J assignment may be wrong. CDR1 is MNHEY and CDR2 is SVGAGI in the germline V gene. This CDR3 comprises 16 residues. The CDR3 loop reads CASSPMGPSSYNEQYF. CDR3 nucleotides: TGTGCCAGCAGTCCGATGGGCCCCAGCTCCTACAATGAGCAGTACTTC.

The CDR3 nucleotides are TGCGCCAGCAGCCAAGATCGGGCCTTAAGGGATGAGCAGTTCTTC. Translated: CASSQDRALRDEQFF. This chain joins TRBV4-3 and TRBJ2-1; D is unresolved. The V end lost 0 bases, the J end lost 8 bases, and 14 bases lay between the germline ends. The CDR3 loop spans 15 amino acids. Germline V gene lookup returns CDR1 LGHNA and CDR2 YSLEER.